The entry below gives a single T cell receptor (beta chain) sequence along with its context. This clone has more than one count but fewer than ten. Its target antigen remains unknown. Base qualities are not recorded, but no much larger clone differs from it by a single base. The sample belongs to a study of blood T cell repertoires in COVID-19 (dated by TCRdb to about 2020). About the full investigation: The collaborator samples originated in the United States, Italy and Spain and spanned the acute and convalescent phases of COVID-19. The material from the prospective study consisted of cDNA or gDNA derived from T cells, B-cell-depleted T cells, or PBMCs. Subjects who had been exposed to COVID-19, were actively infected with it, or had recovered from it provided the deeply sampled blood TCRbeta repertoires that made up the dataset. The repertoires were made available in a free public database intended to serve as a resource for research on the immune response to SARS-CoV-2. The samples were drawn from two sources: the first 160 participants of the ongoing ImmuneRACE study, and 950 to 1,500 subjects contributed by 6 global collaborators. Nearly every sample came with metadata listing a de-identified subject ID, COVID-19 status, age in years and sex. Where available, HLA class I and class II types were taken from metadata supplied by the sample provider and were not determined by assay-based typing. Study-level results and caveats: The amount of clinical and demographic metadata varied by source and participant and was provided uncurated.

Whole blood was collected in K2EDTA tubes by collaborating institutions according to the institutions' own protocols. For TCRbeta analysis, collaborator samples were shipped as frozen whole blood, as isolated PBMCs, or as DNA extracted from either sample type. The CDR3 numbers 13 residues from cysteine through phenylalanine. CDR3 DNA only is kept here, 39 bases in frame from base 1. Taken from the germline V gene, the CDR1 and CDR2 loops are MDHEN and SYDVKM. V gives up 1 base and J gives up 4 bases, and the segment between their germline ends measures 7 bases. The immunoSEQ Assay, a bias-controlled multiplex PCR, was used to amplify TCRbeta CDR3 regions from genomic DNA. The authors' pipeline ran thus. Nucleated cell counts per sample were estimated from amplification of reference gene primers within the assay. To quantify the absolute abundance of each unique TCRbeta CDR3 rearrangement, sequence reads were collapsed and filtered. For each sample, productive Simpson clonality was calculated as the square root of Simpson's diversity index over productive rearrangements. The clones in this table, taken by TCRdb from immuneACCESS, are in-frame only. Not every clone is retained; where verified, under half of the shortfall comes from an unresolved V gene, and the cause of the rest is unknown. That table gives V, J and clone size, and the DNA gave D and trimming. The sample table contains about 220,000 clones; only one count was recorded for 65% to 90% of them. 4% to 5% of the sample belongs to the ten largest clones.

The sample consisted of peripheral blood. The chain joins TRBV28 to TRBJ1-2, with no reliable assignment of the D segment. This clonotype originated in a woman in her 70s with acute or convalescent COVID-19. The nucleotide sequence is given as TGTGCCAGCAGTTTATCGGGGTTCTATGGCTACACCTTC. This translates into CASSLSGFYGYTF.